A selection of T cell receptor beta chains follows, all from one sample in a study of blood T cell repertoires in COVID-19. TCRdb's copy holds only in-frame clones and misses some; the assay was immunoSEQ multiplex PCR. The sample consists of 200,000 to 300,000 clones, approximately 86% of them appearing once. Material: peripheral blood. Receptor source: a woman in her sixties or seventies with COVID-19, enrolled during active disease. CDR3s leave out the opening cysteine and the closing phenylalanine or tryptophan. The order of the fields is V gene, J gene, CDR3 protein.

TRBV19	TRBJ1-4	ASRGDISEKLF
TRBV15	TRBJ1-5	ATLPDRGSNQPQH
TRBV28	TRBJ2-1	ASRRRSRVVF
TRBV5-4	TRBJ2-7	ASSSQGLAGGGEQY
TRBV5-1	TRBJ2-2	ASSLARYSNTGELF
TRBV4-2	TRBJ1-2	ASSQDVGESGYT
TRBV7-3	TRBJ1-2	ASSLTGEGYGYT
TRBV11-3	TRBJ2-3	ASSLQGRGDTQY
TRBV19	TRBJ1-2	ATDVGAPGYGYT
TRBV7-9	TRBJ2-7	ASSVRDEQY
TRBV2	TRBJ2-1	ASSELWQF
TRBV27	TRBJ1-6	ASSSRGRINSPLH
TRBV7-2	TRBJ1-5	ASSDRVGQPQH
TRBV5-1	TRBJ2-7	ASGTFNEQY
TRBV5-1	TRBJ2-1	ASSLGTAYNEQF
TRBV30	TRBJ2-1	GGGTVGYGGQF
TRBV2	TRBJ2-5	ASSEARGLPGETQY
TRBV5-5	TRBJ1-2	ASSSPMTGGVYGYT
TRBV6-5	TRBJ2-7	ASTRGGLYEQY
TRBV3-1/TRBV3-2	TRBJ1-1	ASSRITGRAATEAF
TRBV4-3	TRBJ2-3	ASSQGLAGTDTQY
TRBV6-5	TRBJ2-1	ASRTSGSSYNEQF
TRBV28	TRBJ1-2	ASSVQGAPRIHT
TRBV18	TRBJ1-4	ASSQRPGQGYEKLF
TRBV9	TRBJ2-7	ASSVGQGGIYEQY
TRBV7-3	TRBJ2-2	ASSRGQTGSGELF
TRBV19	TRBJ1-5	ASSSTGPGQPQH
TRBV29-1	TRBJ1-2	SVVRAPYGYT
TRBV4-1	TRBJ1-2	ASSPTGRRSYGYT
TRBV18	TRBJ1-5	ASSPATGGNQPQH
TRBV6-2/TRBV6-3	TRBJ2-1	ASSTSYKQF
TRBV19	TRBJ2-3	ASSMTGLATDTQY
TRBV7-2	TRBJ2-7	ASSHSYYEQY